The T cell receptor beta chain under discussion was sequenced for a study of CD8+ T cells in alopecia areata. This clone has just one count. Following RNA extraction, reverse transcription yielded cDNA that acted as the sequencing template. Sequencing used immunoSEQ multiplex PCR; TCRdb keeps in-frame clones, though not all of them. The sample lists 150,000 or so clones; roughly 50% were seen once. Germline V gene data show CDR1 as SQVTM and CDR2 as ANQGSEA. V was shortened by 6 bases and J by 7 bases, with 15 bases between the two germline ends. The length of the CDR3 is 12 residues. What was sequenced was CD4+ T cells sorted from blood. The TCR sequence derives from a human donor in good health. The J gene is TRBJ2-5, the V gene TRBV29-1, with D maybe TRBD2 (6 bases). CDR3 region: CSVGGLGRTQYF. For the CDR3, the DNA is TGCAGCGTCGGGGGACTGGGGAGGACCCAGTACTTC.